This T cell receptor (beta chain) comes out of a study of T cells in Graves' hyperthyroidism and ophthalmopathy (dated by TCRdb to between 2018 and 2020). General notes on the study: To identify distinguishing TCR V-J signatures, a discovery cohort of around 100 patients was used, comprising under 45 with Graves' ophthalmopathy and some 60 with stable Graves' hyperthyroidism. In addition, the study compared T-cell repertoires in thyroid tissue and in blood from six Graves' hyperthyroidism patients. Prospective prediction of ophthalmopathy was tested in an independent validation cohort consisting of some 20 hyperthyroidism patients and 15 to 17 patients who later progressed to ophthalmopathy. Following sampling, methimazole starting at 30 mg daily was given to hyperthyroidism patients, and high-dose intravenous methylprednisolone was given to ophthalmopathy patients. The paper describes TCR Vbeta CDR3 sequencing of 140 or so peripheral blood samples, made up of about 41 ophthalmopathy patients, over 70 hyperthyroidism patients and around 17 progressor patients. For training and testing, the approximately 92 patients in the discovery cohort were randomly divided in a 7:3 ratio.

General conclusions and limits of the study: In validation, progression to ophthalmopathy was predicted by the model with 70.59% sensitivity and around 75% specificity, a median of roughly 6 months before onset. Sample size was not statistically predetermined, and investigators were not blinded to group allocation. Most expanded thyroid clonotypes (frequency above 0.001) were also detected in blood, a finding suggesting that blood repertoires may reflect thyroid immune responses. Ophthalmopathy was separated from stable hyperthyroidism by a 13 V-J signature model, with approximately 89% sensitivity and about 81% specificity obtained in cross-validation and 80%/75% obtained in testing.

As regards this clonotype: There is no known antigen for this receptor. Per-base qualities were not stored, and no clone one base away is much larger.

According to the germline V gene (reference sequence), CDR1 reads LNHNV and CDR2 reads YYDKDF. Including the terminal cysteine and phenylalanine, the CDR3 comprises 13 residues. Only the CDR3 DNA is retained, 39 bases long and in frame from the first base. Deletion took 0 bases off V and 11 bases off J, with a span of 10 bases between the germline ends. Patients with uncontrolled infections, other autoimmune diseases, pregnancy or lactation were excluded. Clinical symptoms, serum thyroxine and TRAb, thyroid ultrasound, and orbital computed tomography formed the basis for the diagnoses. Total RNA was extracted with Trizol reagent, and quality was checked on an Agilent 2100 Bioanalyzer. Amplification of TCR beta CDR3 regions was carried out from RNA transcripts. The TCR CDR3 was subjected to a first round of RT-PCR using the HTBI primer set and the Qiagen OneStep RT-PCR kit. Libraries were constructed in a second round of multiplex PCR, after which size selection and purification were carried out. Paired-end sequencing of the libraries was performed with 100 bp reads on an Illumina HiSeq2000. The authors processed their data as follows. SOAPnuke was used to process the raw data, throwing out any read that contained adapters or uncalled bases, had a mean Phred below 15, or lacked an exact constant-primer or identifier match. COPE v1.2.5 was used to merge high-quality paired reads, and clonotypes were defined as unique nucleotide sequences. Clonotypes were aligned to IMGT TRBV, TRBD and TRBJ reference segments using MiTCR v1.1. The analysis included only V-J combinations with a frequency above 0.0001, which together covered approximately 99% of the repertoires. A TCS score was defined as the ratio of F50 (clonal expansion) to E x V (chaos), with BLOSUM62-based TCRdist applied between CDR3 peptides within each V-J. Welch's t-statistics and random forest reduced several hundred V-J features to 10 to 15, which were used in a naive Bayes classifier (R e1071). Thyroid-blood repertoire similarity was quantified with the Morisita-Horn index. The raw public data were reprocessed by TCRdb itself: fastp quality trimming at Q25, MiXCR clonotype calling, in-frame beta chains only. Identical CDR3 proteins give one entry, which carries the most common genes and DNA. TCRdb assigned the V and J calls; the authors' analysis was not used. This sample is represented by around 620,000 distinct CDR3 sequences; just over 45% of them were singletons. Of the sample, roughly 19% is held by the ten largest clones.

The source material was peripheral blood or thyroid tissue (not recorded which). The rearrangement combines TRBV15 with TRBJ1-4; a tentative D call is TRBD1 (6 bases match). The TCR sequence derives from an adult woman with Graves' disease, either hyperthyroidism or ophthalmopathy (not recorded which). The CDR3 region reads CATSRDRGAKLFF. The DNA sequence follows: TGTGCCACCAGCAGAGACCGGGGGGCGAAACTGTTTTTT.